The sequence of this TCR beta chain was determined in a study of blood T cell repertoires in COVID-19. The CDR3 loop spans 16 amino acids. The V end was cut by 4 bases, the J end by 3 bases, with 18 bases between. Looked up from germline, CDR1 is LNHDA and CDR2 is SQIVND (reference sequence). Authors' data handling: Amplifying reference gene primers gave estimates of nucleated cell counts. The protocol was immunoSEQ multiplex PCR, while the TCRdb copy is restricted to in-frame clones and leaves out a portion. The DNA gave D and trimming, while V, J and clone size come from that table. The repertoire consists of 25,000 to 30,000 clones, with 87% occurring once and the leading ten covering about a sixth.

The rearrangement uses TRBV19 and TRBJ1-1, with TRBD1 as a possible D gene (5 bases). The receptor was isolated from a human donor in a cohort sampled during active COVID-19. Sequencing used peripheral blood. CDR3 residues: CASSRYRRDFDTEAFF. The CDR3 DNA reads TGTGCCAGTAGTAGATATCGCCGGGACTTTGACACTGAAGCTTTCTTT.